This T cell receptor beta chain was retrieved from a study of Tregs in tolerant kidney transplant recipients. Study outcomes and limitations: This study did not directly address biological reproducibility. The most relevant donor-specific Treg TCRbeta repertoire apparently came from expansion with activated donor B cells.

CD4+CD25+CD127- Tregs, CD4+CD25- non-Tregs, CD4 and CD8 cells were sorted. The length of the CDR3 is 14 residues. Trimming removed 1 base from V and 3 bases from J, with 9 bases in between. Germline CDR1 SEHNR, CDR2 FQNEAQ (reference sequence). Worth noting for this clone: The antigen remains unidentified.

The assay was immunoSEQ multiplex PCR, and TCRdb's table has in-frame clones only and misses some. The sample carries tens of thousands of clones, 80% to 85% recorded once. Sequencing input: CD4+ T cells from blood. The clonotype was recovered from a human donor in good health. The V and J genes are TRBV7-9 and TRBJ1-1; D gene uncertain. In DNA form, the CDR3 reads TGTGCCAGCAGCTTAGTGGGTGGGGACACTGAAGCTTTCTTT. This codes for CASSLVGGDTEAFF.